The 10 T cell receptor beta chains listed next were all sequenced from one sample in a study of shared clonotypes between healthy human individuals. Libraries were prepared by immunoSEQ multiplex PCR; TCRdb keeps only in-frame clonotypes and omits some of them. The sample lists over a million clones; approximately 80% were seen once. Sequenced material: memory CD4+ T cells from PBMCs. Indicated subset: CD45RA-negative fraction. The receptors stem from a man between 18 and 35 years old in good health. Some clones in this sample may be carry-over from other donors' samples.

This clone appeared once. The same CDR3 can be traced to other DNA sequences in this sample. V is TRBV2 and J is TRBJ1-1, with no clear D. Germline lookup yields CDR1 SNHLY and CDR2 FYNNEI. Trimming removed 4 bases from V and 3 bases from J, with 9 bases in between. The CDR3 covers 13 residues. The CDR3 reads CASSGEVDTEAFF. CDR3 nucleotides: TGTGCCAGCAGTGGTGAGGTAGACACTGAAGCTTTCTTT.

V is TRBV7-3 and J is TRBJ2-5; no reliable D call. Trimming took 1 base from V and 5 from J, leaving 11 bases between them. The CDR3 has 14 residues. Germline V gene sequence: CDR1 SGHTA, CDR2 FQGTGA. The CDR3 protein is CASSLNTVGETQYF. CDR3 in DNA: TGTGCCAGCAGCTTAAATACAGTCGGCGAGACCCAGTACTTC.

The chain links TRBV11-2 to TRBJ2-3; D might be TRBD1 (6 bases). V was pared by 5 bases and J by 0 bases, with 12 bases between. CDR1 SGHAT and CDR2 FQNNGV come from the germline V gene. The CDR3 has 15 residues. The DNA of the CDR3 is TGTGCCAGCAGCCTAACAGGGTTGAGCACAGATACGCAGTATTTT. The encoded protein is CASSLTGLSTDTQYF.

This sequence joins TRBV18 and TRBJ1-3; tentative D call: TRBD1 (5 bases). Germline assignment: CDR1 KGHSH and CDR2 LQKENI. CDR3 length: 15 amino acids. The V end was cut by 2 bases, the J end by 0 bases, with 8 bases between. DNA of the CDR3: TGTGCCAGCTCACCAGGGGCCTACTCTGGAAACACCATATATTTT. Amino acids: CASSPGAYSGNTIYF.

The chain links TRBV25-1 to TRBJ2-7; perhaps TRBD1 as D (6 bases). Germline V gene sequence: CDR1 MGHDK, CDR2 SYGVNS. Deletions cut 2 bases from V and 4 bases from J, with 15 bases between. The CDR3 spans 15 residues. The CDR3 region is CASSERDKGWYEQYF. The CDR3 DNA follows: TGTGCCAGCAGTGAAAGGGACAAGGGTTGGTACGAGCAGTACTTC.

The V and J genes are TRBV6-6 and TRBJ1-4; D unresolved. The CDR3 is made up of 14 amino acids. Trimming shortened V by 7 bases and J by 8 bases, and 17 bases separated the two germline ends. Looked up from germline, CDR1 is MNHNY and CDR2 is SVGAGI (reference sequence). Here the CDR3 reads CASKVGPSREKLFF. For the CDR3, the DNA is TGTGCCAGCAAAGTGGGCCCCTCGAGGGAAAAACTGTTTTTT.

This clone was observed at least ten times. This chain uses TRBV6-1 with TRBJ2-7; no firm D call. Trimming pared 9 bases from V and 0 bases from J, leaving 15 bases between. This CDR3 has 14 amino acids. Germline V gene data show CDR1 as MNHNS and CDR2 as SASEGT. The DNA for the CDR3 is TGTGCCAGTTACTCTGAAGGCCGCTCCTACGAGCAGTACTTC. This sequence encodes CASYSEGRSYEQYF.

This clone was seen a few times. This chain connects TRBV15 to TRBJ1-5; 9 bases agree with TRBD1. Germline values: CDR1 LNHNV, CDR2 YYDKDF (reference sequence). This CDR3 is 14 amino acids long. Trimming cost V 4 bases and J 7 bases; bases outside gene matches: 5. The CDR3 DNA is TGTGCCACCAGCAAGGACAGGGGAAAACAGCCCCAGCATTTT. Its translation: CATSKDRGKQPQHF.

V usage is TRBV18 and J usage is TRBJ1-5; D remains ambiguous. V lost 3 bases and J 4 bases, leaving 13 bases between the germline ends. Germline loops: CDR1 KGHSH, CDR2 LQKENI. This CDR3 spans 15 amino acids. The CDR3 loop reads CASSPSQPGNQPQHF. CDR3 coding DNA: TGTGCCAGCTCACCGTCCCAGCCCGGTAATCAGCCCCAGCATTTT.

This clone has only a few counts. The chain is built from TRBV5-1 and TRBJ2-3; 9 bases are shared with TRBD1. Germline-derived CDR1 and CDR2 are SGHRS and YFSETQ. With V trimmed by 0 bases and J by 6 bases, 8 bases remained unmatched. The CDR3 covers 16 residues. For the CDR3, the DNA is TGCGCCAGCAGCTTGGCCCCGGACAGGGGCCCCGATACGCAGTATTTT. It codes for CASSLAPDRGPDTQYF.